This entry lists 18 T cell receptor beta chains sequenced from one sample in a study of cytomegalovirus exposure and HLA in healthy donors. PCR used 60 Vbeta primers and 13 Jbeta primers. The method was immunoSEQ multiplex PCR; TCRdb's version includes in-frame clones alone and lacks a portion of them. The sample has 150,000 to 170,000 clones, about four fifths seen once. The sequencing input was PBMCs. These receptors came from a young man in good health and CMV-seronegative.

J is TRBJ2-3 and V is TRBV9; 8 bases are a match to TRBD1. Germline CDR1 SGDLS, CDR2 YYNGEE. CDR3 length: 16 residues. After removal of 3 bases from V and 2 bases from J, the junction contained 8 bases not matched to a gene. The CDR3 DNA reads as TGTGCCAGCAGCGCGGACAGGGCGACGAACACAGATACGCAGTATTTT. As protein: CASSADRATNTDTQYF.

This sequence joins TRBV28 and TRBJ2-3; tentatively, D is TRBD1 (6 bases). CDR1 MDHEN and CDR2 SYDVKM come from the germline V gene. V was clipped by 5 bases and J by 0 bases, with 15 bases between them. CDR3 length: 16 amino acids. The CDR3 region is CASSLWTAPSTDTQYF. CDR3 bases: TGTGCCAGCAGTCTGTGGACAGCTCCTAGCACAGATACGCAGTATTTT.

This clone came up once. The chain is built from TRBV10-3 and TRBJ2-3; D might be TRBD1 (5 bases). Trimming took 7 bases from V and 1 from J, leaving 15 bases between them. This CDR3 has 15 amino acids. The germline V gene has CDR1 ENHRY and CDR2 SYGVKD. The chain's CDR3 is CAITGQGGGTDTQYF. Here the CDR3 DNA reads TGTGCCATCACTGGGCAGGGTGGGGGCACAGATACGCAGTATTTT.

The CDR3 sequence: CASSNSGQGSYGYTF. The DNA of the CDR3 is TGCGCCAGCAGCAACTCGGGACAGGGGTCCTATGGCTACACCTTC. The gene calls are TRBV5-1 and TRBJ1-2, with 10 bases that match TRBD1. The CDR3 length is 15 residues. Per the germline V gene, CDR1 is SGHRS and CDR2 is YFSETQ. The ends lost 4 bases at V and 4 bases at J; junction bases unmatched: 7.

The CDR3 DNA sequence: TGTGCCAGCAGCAAAGATGGCGGGGCCTACGAGCAGTACTTC. Encoded protein: CASSKDGGAYEQYF. The chain carries TRBV21-1 and TRBJ2-7; the table names TRBD2, a call not compared with the DNA. TRBV21-1 is noted as a pseudogene. The CDR3 extends over 14 amino acids.

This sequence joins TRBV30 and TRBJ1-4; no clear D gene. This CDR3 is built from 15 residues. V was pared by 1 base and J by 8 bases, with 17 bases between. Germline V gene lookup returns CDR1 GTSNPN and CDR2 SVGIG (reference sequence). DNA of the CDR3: TGTGCCTGGAGTGGGCCAGGATTGTTTATAGAAAAACTGTTTTTT. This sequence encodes CAWSGPGLFIEKLFF.

The CDR3 is CASSQGENTEAFF. CDR3 coding DNA: TGTGCCAGCTCACAAGGAGAAAACACTGAAGCTTTCTTT. This chain joins TRBV18 and TRBJ1-1; no definite D call. Germline V gene data show CDR1 as KGHSH and CDR2 as LQKENI. The V and J ends lost 4 bases and 2 bases respectively, with 8 bases between them. The CDR3 consists of 13 residues.

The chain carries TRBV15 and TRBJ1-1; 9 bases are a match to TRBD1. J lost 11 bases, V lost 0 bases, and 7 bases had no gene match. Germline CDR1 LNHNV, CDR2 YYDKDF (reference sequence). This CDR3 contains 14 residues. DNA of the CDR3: TGTGCCACCAGCAGAGATGCGGGACAGGGAAGGGCTTTCTTT. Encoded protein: CATSRDAGQGRAFF. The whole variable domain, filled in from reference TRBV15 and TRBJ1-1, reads DAMVIQNPRYQVTQFGKPVTLSCSQTLNHNVMYWYQQKSSQAPKLLFHYYDKDFNNEADTPDNFQSRRPNTSFCFLDIRSPGLGDTAMYLCATSRDAGQGRAFFGQGTRLTVV.

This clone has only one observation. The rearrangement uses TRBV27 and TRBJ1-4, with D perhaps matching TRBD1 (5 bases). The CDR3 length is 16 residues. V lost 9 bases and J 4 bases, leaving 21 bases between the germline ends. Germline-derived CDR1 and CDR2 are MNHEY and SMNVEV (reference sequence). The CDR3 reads CASSETVGLRNEKLFF. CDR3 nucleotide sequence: TGTGCCAGTTCCGAAACGGTGGGACTGCGTAATGAAAAACTGTTTTTT.

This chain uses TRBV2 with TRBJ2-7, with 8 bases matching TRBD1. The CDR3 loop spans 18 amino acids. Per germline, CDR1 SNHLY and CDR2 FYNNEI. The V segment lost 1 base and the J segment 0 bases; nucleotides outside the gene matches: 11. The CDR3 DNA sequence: TGTGCCAGCAGTGAAGTGGAGAGAAGACAGGGGAGCTCCTACGAGCAGTACTTC. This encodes CASSEVERRQGSSYEQYF.

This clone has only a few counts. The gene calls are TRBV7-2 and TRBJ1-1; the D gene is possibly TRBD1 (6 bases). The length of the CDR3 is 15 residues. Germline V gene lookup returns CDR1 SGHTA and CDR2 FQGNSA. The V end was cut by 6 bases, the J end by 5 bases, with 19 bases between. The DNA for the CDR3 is TGTGCCAGCAGACGGGGGGGCTCTTTGGGGACTGAAGCTTTCTTT. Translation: CASRRGGSLGTEAFF.

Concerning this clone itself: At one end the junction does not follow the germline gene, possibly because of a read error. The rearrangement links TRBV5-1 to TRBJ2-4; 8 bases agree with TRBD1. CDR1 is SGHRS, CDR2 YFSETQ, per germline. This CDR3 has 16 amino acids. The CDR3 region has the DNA TGCGCCAGCCAAGAAGGACAGGGACAAGCCAAAAACAGTCAGTACTTC. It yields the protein CASQEGQGQAKNSQYF.

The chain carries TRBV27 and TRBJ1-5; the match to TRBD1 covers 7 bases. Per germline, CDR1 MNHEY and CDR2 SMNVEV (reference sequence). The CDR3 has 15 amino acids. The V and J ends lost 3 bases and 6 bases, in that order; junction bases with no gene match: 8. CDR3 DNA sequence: TGTGCCAGCAGTTTGACAGGGAAGGGTAGTCAGCCCCAGCATTTT. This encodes CASSLTGKGSQPQHF.

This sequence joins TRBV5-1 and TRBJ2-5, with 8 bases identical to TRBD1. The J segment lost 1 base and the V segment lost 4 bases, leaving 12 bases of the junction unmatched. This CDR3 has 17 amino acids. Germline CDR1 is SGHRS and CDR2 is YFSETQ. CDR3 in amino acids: CASSKSQGTGLQETQYF. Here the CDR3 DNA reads TGCGCCAGCAGCAAAAGCCAGGGGACAGGACTCCAAGAGACCCAGTACTTC.

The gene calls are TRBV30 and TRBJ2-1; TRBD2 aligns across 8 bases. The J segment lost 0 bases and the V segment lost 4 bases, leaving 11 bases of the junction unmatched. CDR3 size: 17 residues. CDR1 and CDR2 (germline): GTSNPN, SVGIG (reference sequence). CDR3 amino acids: CAWIRGGGPRSYNEQFF. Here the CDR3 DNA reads TGTGCCTGGATCCGGGGCGGGGGGCCTCGCTCCTACAATGAGCAGTTCTTC.

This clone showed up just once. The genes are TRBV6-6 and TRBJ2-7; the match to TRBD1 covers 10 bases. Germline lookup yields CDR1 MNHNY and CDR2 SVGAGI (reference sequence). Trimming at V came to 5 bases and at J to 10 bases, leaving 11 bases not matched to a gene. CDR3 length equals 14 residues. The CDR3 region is CASSTGTGERYQYV. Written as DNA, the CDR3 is TGTGCCAGCAGTACCGGGACAGGGGAAAGGTATCAGTACGTC.

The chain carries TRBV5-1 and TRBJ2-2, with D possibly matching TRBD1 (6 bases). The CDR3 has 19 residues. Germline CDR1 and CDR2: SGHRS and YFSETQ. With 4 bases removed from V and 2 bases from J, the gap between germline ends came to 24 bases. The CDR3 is CASSELLKPGHINTGELFF. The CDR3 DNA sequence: TGCGCCAGCAGCGAGTTACTAAAACCGGGACACATCAACACCGGGGAGCTGTTTTTT.

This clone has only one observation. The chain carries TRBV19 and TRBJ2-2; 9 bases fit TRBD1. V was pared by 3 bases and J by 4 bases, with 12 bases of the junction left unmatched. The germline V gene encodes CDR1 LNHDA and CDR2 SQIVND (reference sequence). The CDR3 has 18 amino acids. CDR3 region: CASSIWRQGGTPTGELFF. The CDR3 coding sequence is TGTGCCAGTAGTATTTGGCGACAGGGGGGAACACCCACCGGGGAGCTGTTTTTT.